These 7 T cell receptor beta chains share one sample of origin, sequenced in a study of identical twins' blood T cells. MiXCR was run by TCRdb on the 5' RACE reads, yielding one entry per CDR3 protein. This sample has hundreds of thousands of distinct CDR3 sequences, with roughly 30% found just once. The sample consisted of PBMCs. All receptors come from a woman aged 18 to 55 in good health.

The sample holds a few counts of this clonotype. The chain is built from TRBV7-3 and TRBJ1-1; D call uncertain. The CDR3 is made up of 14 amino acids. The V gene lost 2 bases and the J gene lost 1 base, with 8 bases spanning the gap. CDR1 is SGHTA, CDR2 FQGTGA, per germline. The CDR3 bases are TGTGCCAGCAGCTTATCTGGCCGGAACACTGAAGCTTTCTTT. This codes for CASSLSGRNTEAFF.

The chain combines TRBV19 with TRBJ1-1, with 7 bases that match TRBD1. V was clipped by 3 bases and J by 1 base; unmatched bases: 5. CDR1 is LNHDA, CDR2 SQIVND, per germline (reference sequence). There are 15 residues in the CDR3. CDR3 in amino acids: CASSILQGTNTEAFF. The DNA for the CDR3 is TGTGCCAGTAGTATTCTACAGGGGACGAACACTGAAGCTTTCTTT.

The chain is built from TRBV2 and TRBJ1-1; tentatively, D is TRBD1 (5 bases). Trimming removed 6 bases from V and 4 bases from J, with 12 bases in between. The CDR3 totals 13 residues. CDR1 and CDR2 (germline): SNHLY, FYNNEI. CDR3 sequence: CASRDDRATEAFF. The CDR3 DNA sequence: TGTGCCAGCAGGGACGACAGAGCCACTGAAGCTTTCTTT. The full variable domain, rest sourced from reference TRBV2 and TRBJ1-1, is EPEVTQTPSHQVTQMGQEVILRCVPISNHLYFYWYRQILGQKVEFLVSFYNNEISEKSEIFDDQFSVERPDGSNFTLKIRSTKLEDSAMYFCASRDDRATEAFFGQGTRLTVV.

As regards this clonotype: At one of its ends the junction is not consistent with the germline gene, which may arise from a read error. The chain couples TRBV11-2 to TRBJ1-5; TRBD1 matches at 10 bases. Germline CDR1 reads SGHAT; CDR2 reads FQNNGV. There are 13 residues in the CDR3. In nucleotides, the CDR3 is TGTGCCAGCGGGACAGGGGTAAATCGGCCCCAGCATTTT. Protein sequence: CASGTGVNRPQHF.

CDR3 sequence reads: CASSASVRSYGYTF. DNA for the CDR3: TGTGCCAGCAGTGCATCCGTGCGAAGCTATGGCTACACCTTC. The chain is built from TRBV6-6 and TRBJ1-2, with D unclear. This CDR3 comprises 14 residues. Germline loops: CDR1 MNHNY, CDR2 SVGAGI (reference sequence). Deletions cut 5 bases from V and 4 bases from J, with 14 bases between.

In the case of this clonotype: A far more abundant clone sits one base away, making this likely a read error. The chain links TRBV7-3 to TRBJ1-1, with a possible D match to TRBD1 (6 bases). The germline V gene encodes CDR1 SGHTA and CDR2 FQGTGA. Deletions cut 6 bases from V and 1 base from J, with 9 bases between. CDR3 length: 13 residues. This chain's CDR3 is CASRSQGNTEAFF. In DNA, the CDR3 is TGTGCCAGCAGATCACAGGGGAACACTGAAGCTTTCTTT.

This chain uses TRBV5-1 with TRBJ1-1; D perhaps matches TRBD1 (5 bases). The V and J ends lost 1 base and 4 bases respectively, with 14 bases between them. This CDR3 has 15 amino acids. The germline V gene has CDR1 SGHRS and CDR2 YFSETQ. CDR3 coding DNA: TGCGCCAGCAGCTTGTTGCCCGGGGGACCCACTGAAGCTTTCTTT. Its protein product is CASSLLPGGPTEAFF.